This passage covers 18 T cell receptor beta chains from one sample sequenced in a study of Tregs in tolerant kidney transplant recipients. Clones were read by immunoSEQ multiplex PCR, and TCRdb kept only the in-frame ones, dropping some. The top ten clones hold 4.7% of a sample with 75,000 to 95,000 clones, approximately 90% of them seen once. The sample comprised CD8+ T cells from blood. Receptors originate from a human donor in good health.

The V gene is TRBV12-5, the J gene TRBJ2-7; tentative D call: TRBD1 (6 bases). The germline V gene has CDR1 LGHNT and CDR2 FRNRAP. There are 16 residues in the CDR3. V dropped 6 bases and J dropped 3 bases, with 21 bases sitting between them. The CDR3 here is CASGPTPGQPYYEQYF. CDR3 sequence (DNA): TGTGCTAGTGGCCCTACCCCCGGACAGCCTTACTACGAGCAGTACTTC.

This clone was picked up one time. This chain joins TRBV13 and TRBJ2-7, with 7 bases aligning to TRBD2. V shed 4 bases, J shed 0 bases, and the junction held 3 bases outside the gene matches. Germline V lookup: CDR1 PRHDT, CDR2 FYEKMQ (reference sequence). CDR3 size: 14 residues. CDR3 loop: CASSWGGSSYEQYF. DNA of the CDR3: TGTGCCAGCAGCTGGGGCGGGAGCTCCTACGAGCAGTACTTC.

The chain uses TRBV10-1 and TRBJ2-1; 9 bases are a match to TRBD2. CDR3 length: 14 residues. V trimming: 4 bases; J trimming: 4 bases; junction bases outside the gene matches: 2. Germline V gene sequence: CDR1 WNHNN, CDR2 SYGVQD (reference sequence). The CDR3 DNA sequence: TGCGCCAGCAGTGGCGGGGGGGGGTACAATGAGCAGTTCTTC. Protein sequence: CASSGGGGYNEQFF.

V is TRBV2 and J is TRBJ2-1, with D unresolved. Trimming pared 6 bases from V and 7 bases from J, leaving 4 bases between. The CDR3 is made up of 10 amino acids. CDR1 is SNHLY and CDR2 is FYNNEI in the germline V gene. DNA of the CDR3: TGTGCCAGCAGGGGGAATGAGCAGTTCTTC. Translation: CASRGNEQFF.

The chain carries TRBV28 and TRBJ1-1; D uncertain. CDR3 size: 13 residues. The germline V gene encodes CDR1 MDHEN and CDR2 SYDVKM. With 4 bases removed from V and 4 bases from J, the gap between germline ends came to 10 bases. CDR3 region: CASSYTTFTEAFF. As DNA, the CDR3 is TGTGCCAGCAGTTATACAACCTTCACTGAAGCTTTCTTT.

The sample holds one count of this clone. At one of its ends the junction is not consistent with the germline gene, which may arise from a read error. V is TRBV27 and J is TRBJ2-3, with 15 bases that match TRBD2. CDR1 and CDR2 from the germline V gene are MNHEY and SMNVEV (reference sequence). There are 21 residues in the CDR3. The CDR3 DNA sequence: TGTGTCAGCAGTTTAACCCCTTTAGGACTAGCGGGAGGGCCGGACACAGATACGCAGTATTTT. Its translation is CVSSLTPLGLAGGPDTDTQYF.

The genes are TRBV9 and TRBJ2-1, with TRBD2 matching 7 bases. This CDR3 is built from 15 residues. Germline CDR1 is SGDLS and CDR2 is YYNGEE. Losses at the gene ends were 4 bases for V and 8 bases for J; bases not matched to a gene: 12. CDR3 coding DNA: TGTGCCAGCAGCCAAACGGTGGGGGGGTCCTATGAGCAGTTCTTC. Translating it yields CASSQTVGGSYEQFF.

The table lists this clone with a count of one. The chain employs TRBV7-4 and TRBJ2-7; 10 nucleotides match TRBD1. Germline V gives CDR1 SGHVT, CDR2 SQSDAQ. The junction had 11 bases not matched to a gene; V was cut back by 5 bases and J by 4 bases. The CDR3 is 16 amino acids. DNA of the CDR3: TGTGCCAGCAGCCAAGGAATTCCGGGACAGGGGTACGAGCAGTACTTC. It yields the protein CASSQGIPGQGYEQYF.

The V gene is TRBV27, the J gene TRBJ2-1; 8 bases line up with TRBD2. This CDR3 has 17 amino acids. Trimming at V came to 2 bases and at J to 4 bases, leaving 10 bases not matched to a gene. Germline V gene data show CDR1 as MNHEY and CDR2 as SMNVEV (reference sequence). The CDR3 region has the DNA TGTGCCAGCAGTTTAAGGGTAGCGGGGAGGTCATACAATGAGCAGTTCTTC. It encodes CASSLRVAGRSYNEQFF.

The chain carries TRBV19 and TRBJ1-4; TRBD1 matches at 8 bases. CDR3 length: 14 residues. The germline V gene has CDR1 LNHDA and CDR2 SQIVND (reference sequence). The V segment lost 7 bases and the J segment 13 bases; nucleotides outside the gene matches: 14. DNA for the CDR3: TGTGCCAGTAAAACCGGGACAGGTGTAGCGGGACTGTTTTTT. Translation gives CASKTGTGVAGLFF. The whole variable domain, filled in from reference TRBV19 and TRBJ1-4, reads DGGITQSPKYLFRKEGQNVTLSCEQNLNHDAMYWYRQDPGQGLRLIYYSQIVNDFQKGDIAEGYSVSREKKESFPLTVTSAQKNPTAFYLCASKTGTGVAGLFFGSGTQLSVL.

The chain couples TRBV9 to TRBJ1-2; D remains unclear. The CDR3 extends over 12 amino acids. Germline V gene lookup returns CDR1 SGDLS and CDR2 YYNGEE. Between the trimmed V and J ends, which lost 4 bases and 4 bases, there was a span of 8 bases. This chain's CDR3 is CASSPLRYGYTF. DNA for the CDR3: TGTGCCAGCAGCCCCCTGCGCTATGGCTACACCTTC.

This chain uses TRBV13 with TRBJ1-3; D is undetermined. Between the trimmed V and J ends, which lost 3 bases and 0 bases, there was a span of 12 bases. Germline CDR1 is PRHDT and CDR2 is FYEKMQ (reference sequence). This CDR3 region has 16 residues. The DNA of the CDR3 is TGTGCCAGCAGCTTCGGGGTCGCGAGCTCTGGAAACACCATATATTTT. Its protein product is CASSFGVASSGNTIYF.

J is TRBJ1-1 and V is TRBV6-5, with D unclear. The V end was cut by 0 bases, the J end by 4 bases, with 9 bases between. Germline V lookup: CDR1 MNHEY, CDR2 SVGAGI. CDR3 length: 14 amino acids. CDR3 nucleotide sequence: TGTGCCAGCAGTTACTCATCTGGAAGCACTGAAGCTTTCTTT. This codes for CASSYSSGSTEAFF.

The V call is TRBV2, the J call TRBJ2-7; 10 bases are a match to TRBD1. The CDR3 is made up of 14 amino acids. CDR1 and CDR2 (germline): SNHLY, FYNNEI. The V segment lost 6 bases and the J segment 3 bases; nucleotides outside the gene matches: 5. DNA for the CDR3: TGTGCCAGCAGAACGACAGGGGGCGTCTACGAGCAGTACTTC. Protein product: CASRTTGGVYEQYF.

This clone was picked up a small number of times. V usage is TRBV7-9 and J usage is TRBJ2-5; the D gene is possibly TRBD2 (5 bases). This CDR3 is built from 15 residues. Per germline, CDR1 SEHNR and CDR2 FQNEAQ (reference sequence). Trimming stripped 1 base from V and 2 bases from J, with 11 bases between. DNA for the CDR3: TGTGCCAGCAGCTTAGTAGCTACTAGTCAAGAGACCCAGTACTTC. It translates to CASSLVATSQETQYF.

This sequence joins TRBV7-9 and TRBJ2-3; D is possibly TRBD1 or TRBD2 (6 bases each). This CDR3 contains 16 residues. Trimming removed 1 base at V and 0 bases at J, with 11 bases between. CDR1 and CDR2 (germline): SEHNR, FQNEAQ (reference sequence). CDR3 DNA sequence: TGTGCCAGCAGCTTAGTGGGGGGCGGAAGCACAGATACGCAGTATTTT. This encodes CASSLVGGGSTDTQYF.

The V call is TRBV5-8, the J call TRBJ1-5, with TRBD1 matching over 7 bases. The CDR3 spans 16 residues. CDR1 is SGHTS, CDR2 YDEGEE, per germline. Trimming at V came to 2 bases and at J to 5 bases, leaving 10 bases not matched to a gene. For the CDR3, the DNA is TGTGCCAGCAGCTTTTTCCACAGGGGATCTGATCAGCCCCAGCATTTT. Amino acid sequence: CASSFFHRGSDQPQHF.

The V gene is TRBV6-5, the J gene TRBJ1-4; D is perhaps TRBD1 (5 bases). Germline loops: CDR1 MNHEY, CDR2 SVGAGI. The V and J ends lost 5 bases and 8 bases respectively, with 18 bases between them. The CDR3 has 15 residues. CDR3 in DNA: TGTGCCAGCAGTCGAAGGGACCTCCGGGGGGAAAAACTGTTTTTT. It codes for CASSRRDLRGEKLFF.